The clone carrying this TCR beta chain was picked up many times. Antigen specificity is unknown. This record comes from a study of T cells in Graves' hyperthyroidism and ophthalmopathy. No progression to ophthalmopathy during 18 months of follow-up defined stable disease. Patients aged 18 to 65 had newly diagnosed hyperthyroidism that had lasted under 2 months. Amplification of TCR beta CDR3 regions used RNA as the template. An initial round of RT-PCR targeting the TCR CDR3 relied on the HTBI primer set. TCRdb passed the multiplex PCR reads through MiXCR, listing each CDR3 protein once. The sample yields 560,000 or so distinct CDR3 sequences, around 42% seen once. Per the germline V gene, CDR1 is SQVTM and CDR2 is ANQGSEA. With 7 bases removed from V and 4 bases from J, the gap between germline ends came to 22 bases. CDR3 length: 15 amino acids. Study results and caveats: The model foresaw ophthalmopathy a median about 6.5 months prior to onset.

V is TRBV29-1 and J is TRBJ1-2; D perhaps matches TRBD1 (5 bases). This receptor was taken from a woman aged 18-30 years with Graves' hyperthyroidism. Sequencing was carried out using peripheral blood or thyroid tissue (not recorded which). CDR3 region: CSALRRQPQGYGYTF. For the CDR3, the DNA is TGCAGCGCCCTGAGAAGACAGCCGCAGGGCTATGGCTACACCTTC.